The clone carrying this T cell receptor beta chain was seen more than once but under ten times. The sample belongs to a study of Graves' ophthalmopathy and Graves' hyperthyroidism. The V and J ends lost 4 bases and 0 bases respectively, with 13 bases between them. The CDR3 contains 15 residues. Amplifying from RNA transcripts, the study obtained TCR beta CDR3 regions. The authors performed first-round RT-PCR with HTBI primers and then a second-round multiplex PCR. One entry per CDR3 protein results from TCRdb running MiXCR on the multiplex PCR reads. This sample has 1 million to 1.3 million distinct CDR3 sequences, with roughly 35% found just once.

Source material: peripheral blood or thyroid tissue (not recorded which). This chain connects TRBV12-3 or TRBV12-4 to TRBJ2-7; the D gene is possibly TRBD2 (6 bases). The TCR originated in an adult man with Graves' hyperthyroidism. The CDR3 protein is CASSSPGTASYEQYF. The CDR3 nucleotides read TGTGCCAGCAGTTCCCCCGGGACTGCCTCCTACGAGCAGTACTTC.